This T cell receptor beta chain was profiled in a study of blood T cell repertoires in COVID-19. Germline V lookup: CDR1 SGHRS, CDR2 YFSETQ. J lost 0 bases, V lost 4 bases, and 4 bases had no gene match. This CDR3 contains 14 residues. How the authors handled the data: Estimation of nucleated cell counts was performed using reference gene primer amplification. Generated by immunoSEQ multiplex PCR, the TCRdb table keeps only in-frame clones and is missing some. Clone size and V and J calls were adopted from that table, with D and trimming inferred from the DNA. The sample carries 35,000 to 50,000 clones, 86% recorded once.

Source material: peripheral blood. This TCR came from a man in his sixties with active COVID-19. This chain links TRBV5-1 with TRBJ2-7, with 7 bases fitting TRBD2. Here the CDR3 reads CASSPSGNSYEQYF. The DNA for the CDR3 is TGCGCCAGCAGCCCAAGCGGGAACTCCTACGAGCAGTACTTC.